Detailed here is one T cell receptor (beta chain). TCRdb keeps only in-frame clones here, not all; method: immunoSEQ multiplex PCR. The sample holds over 200,000 clones; around three quarters are singletons and the top ten take approximately 3.2%. Looked up from germline, CDR1 is ENHRY and CDR2 is SYGVKD. This CDR3 region has 13 residues. Trimming stripped 8 bases from V and 4 bases from J, with 12 bases between. The source of the sample is a study of blood T cell repertoires in COVID-19. The V and J genes are TRBV10-3 and TRBJ1-3; tentative D call: TRBD1 (6 bases). Sequencing was performed on peripheral blood. The clonotype was recovered from a woman older than 75 with acute or convalescent COVID-19. The CDR3 DNA reads as TGTGCCATCTTCAACAGGGAGGGAAACACCATATATTTT. It codes for CAIFNREGNTIYF.